This section outlines one T cell receptor (beta chain) sequence together with its context. Its specific antigen is unknown. Germline and junction disagree at one end, which may indicate a read error. The germline V gene supplies CDR1 ENHRY and CDR2 SYGVKD. Measured from the cysteine to the phenylalanine, the CDR3 is 14 residues long. Of all the DNA, just the CDR3 is kept, 42 bases in frame from base 1. The sample belongs to a study of tumor and adjacent non-tumor tissue in lung cancer (dated by TCRdb to 2017 to 2018). In terms of the full investigation: Of the cohort, 12 patients had adenocarcinoma, 2 had squamous cell carcinoma and 1 had small cell lung cancer. The 15 or so patients were aged about 30 to 76 years, included roughly ten men and 5 women, and had TNM stage I to III disease. Sequencing generated a total of more than 100 million productive TCRbeta reads, averaging roughly 4.3 million reads per sample. Bulk TCRbeta repertoires were compared between lung tumor tissue and matched distant non-tumor lung tissue obtained from 15 or so lung cancer patients. TCRbeta CDR3 sequencing was performed on roughly 32 paired specimens, with one tumor sample and one normal lung sample collected per patient.

Library construction relied on multiplex PCR. Sequenced on an Illumina HiSeq 2500. TCRbeta libraries were constructed through three rounds of nested PCR with primers (Table S4) according to protocols modified from ARM-PCR. Before sequencing, PCR products in the 200-500 bp range were cut out of the gel and cleaned up using the QIAquick gel extraction kit. The authors' analysis ran thus. Trimmomatic was used to clean the reads, FLASH merged the cleaned reads into complete CDR3 sequences, and MiTCR assigned the sequences to V(D)J germline segments. Clonal diversity was calculated as the inverse Simpson's index using VDJtools. In-frame sequences without a premature stop codon were defined as productive reads. TCRdb reworked the public reads: Q25 trimming with fastp, MiXCR clone assembly, productive beta chains retained. For every CDR3 protein sequence, its rows merge into one entry that carries the most common genes and DNA. The V and J calls were determined by TCRdb, not by the authors. Present in this sample are 35,000 to 50,000 distinct CDR3 sequences, 60% of which were seen just once. Roughly 42% of the sample comes from the top ten.

Bulk unsorted tissue served as the source for RNA extraction, and RNA quality was assessed using a NanoDrop ND-1000 and an Agilent 2100. Normal lung samples were distant non-tumor tissue taken more than 3 cm from the tumor edge. The donors were newly diagnosed lung cancer patients admitted for thoracic surgery in China from August to November 2014 who had not received prior chemotherapy. Patients with previous radiotherapy or chemotherapy, or with another concurrent cancer, were excluded from the study. Surgical tissue pieces of about 1-2.3 cm3 were preserved in RNAlater solution and were kept at -80 degrees C until use. What the research found in general, with its limitations: The top 100 clones made up a significantly larger cumulative share of the repertoire in normal lung than in tumor tissue. Neither the sequencing platform nor unique molecular identifiers are mentioned in the methods. With only 15 patients in the cohort, the authors noted that larger samples and more detailed clinical data are needed. TCR diversity was significantly higher in younger patients, and greater tumor TCR diversity was associated with shorter overall survival and shorter disease-free survival. Peripheral blood was not sequenced, so blood TCRbeta repertoires in these lung cancer patients were not examined. Tumor tissue showed significantly greater TCR diversity (inverse Simpson) than normal lung tissue (about 400 vs 180, P = 0.0075, Mann-Whitney U test).

The material sequenced was distant non-tumor lung tissue. This chain joins TRBV10-3 to TRBJ1-6, with 7 bases matching TRBD1. The sequence derives from a man aged 45 to 65 with non-small cell lung cancer. CDR3 protein: CAFSRTGDGSPLHF. The DNA reads TGTGCCTTCAGTCGTACAGGGGACGGTTCACCCCTCCACTTT.